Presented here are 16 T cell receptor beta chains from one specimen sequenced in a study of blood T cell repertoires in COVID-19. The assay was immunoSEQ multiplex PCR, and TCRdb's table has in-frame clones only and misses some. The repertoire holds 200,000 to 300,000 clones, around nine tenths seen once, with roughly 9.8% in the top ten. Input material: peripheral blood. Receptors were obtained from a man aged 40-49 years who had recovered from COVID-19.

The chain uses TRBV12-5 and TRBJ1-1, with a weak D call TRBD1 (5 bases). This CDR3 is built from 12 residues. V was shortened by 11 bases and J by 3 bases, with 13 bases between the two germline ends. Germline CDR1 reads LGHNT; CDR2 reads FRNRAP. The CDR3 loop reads CAGRGLDTEAFF. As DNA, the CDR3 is TGTGCTGGCCGGGGGTTGGACACTGAAGCTTTCTTT.

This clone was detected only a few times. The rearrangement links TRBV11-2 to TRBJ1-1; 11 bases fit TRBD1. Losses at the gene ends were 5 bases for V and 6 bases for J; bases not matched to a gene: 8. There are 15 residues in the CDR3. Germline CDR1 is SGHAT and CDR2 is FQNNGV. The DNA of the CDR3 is TGTGCCAGCAGCCCTAGGACAGGGGGCGCCTCTGAAGCTTTCTTT. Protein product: CASSPRTGGASEAFF.

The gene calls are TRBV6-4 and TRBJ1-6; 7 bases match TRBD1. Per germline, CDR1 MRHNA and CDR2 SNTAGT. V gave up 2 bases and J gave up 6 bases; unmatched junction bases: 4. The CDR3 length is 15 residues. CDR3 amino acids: CASSDLQGGNSPLHF. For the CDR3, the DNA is TGTGCCAGCAGTGACCTCCAGGGGGGTAATTCACCCCTCCACTTT.

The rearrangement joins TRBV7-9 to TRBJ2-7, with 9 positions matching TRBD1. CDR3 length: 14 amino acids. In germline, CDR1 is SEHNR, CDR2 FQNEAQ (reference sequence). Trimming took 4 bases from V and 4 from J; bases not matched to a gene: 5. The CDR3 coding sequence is TGTGCCAGCAGCTCCGGGACAGGGATTTACGAGCAGTACTTC. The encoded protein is CASSSGTGIYEQYF.

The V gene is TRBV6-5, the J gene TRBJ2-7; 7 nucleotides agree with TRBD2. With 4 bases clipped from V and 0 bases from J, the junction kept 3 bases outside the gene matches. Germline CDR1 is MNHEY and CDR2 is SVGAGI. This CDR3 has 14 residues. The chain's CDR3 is CASSSSGSSYEQYF. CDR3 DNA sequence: TGTGCCAGCAGTTCTAGCGGATCCTCCTACGAGCAGTACTTC.

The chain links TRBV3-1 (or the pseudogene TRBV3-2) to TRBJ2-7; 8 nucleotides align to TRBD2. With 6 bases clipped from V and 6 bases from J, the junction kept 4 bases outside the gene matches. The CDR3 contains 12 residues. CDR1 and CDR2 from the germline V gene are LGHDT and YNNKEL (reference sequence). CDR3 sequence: CASRWTSTEQYF. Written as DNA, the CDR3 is TGTGCCAGCAGATGGACTAGCACCGAGCAGTACTTC.

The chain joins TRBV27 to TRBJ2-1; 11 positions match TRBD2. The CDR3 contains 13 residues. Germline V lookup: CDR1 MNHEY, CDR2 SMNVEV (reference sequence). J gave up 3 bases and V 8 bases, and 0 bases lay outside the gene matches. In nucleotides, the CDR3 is TGTGCCAGCGGGACTAGCGGCTACAATGAGCAGTTCTTC. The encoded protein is CASGTSGYNEQFF.

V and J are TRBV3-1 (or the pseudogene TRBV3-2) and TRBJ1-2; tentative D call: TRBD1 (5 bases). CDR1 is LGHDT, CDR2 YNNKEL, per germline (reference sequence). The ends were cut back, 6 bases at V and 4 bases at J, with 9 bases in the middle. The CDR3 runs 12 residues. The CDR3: CASSGAPYGYTF. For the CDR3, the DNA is TGTGCCAGCAGTGGGGCCCCCTATGGCTACACCTTC.

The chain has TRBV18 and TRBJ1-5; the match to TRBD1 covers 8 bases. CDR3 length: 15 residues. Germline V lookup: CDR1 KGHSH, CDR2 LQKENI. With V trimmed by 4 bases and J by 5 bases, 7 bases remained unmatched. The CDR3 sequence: CASSQTTGGDQPQHF. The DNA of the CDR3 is TGTGCCAGCTCACAAACTACAGGGGGAGATCAGCCCCAGCATTTT.

CDR3 region: CAWGSGTGSEQYF. The CDR3, as DNA: TGTGCCTGGGGTAGCGGGACGGGGAGCGAGCAGTACTTC. The chain uses TRBV30 and TRBJ2-7, with 8 bases fitting TRBD2. J was trimmed by 6 bases and V by 5 bases; bases with no gene match: 9. The CDR3 is 13 residues long. In germline, CDR1 is GTSNPN, CDR2 SVGIG (reference sequence).

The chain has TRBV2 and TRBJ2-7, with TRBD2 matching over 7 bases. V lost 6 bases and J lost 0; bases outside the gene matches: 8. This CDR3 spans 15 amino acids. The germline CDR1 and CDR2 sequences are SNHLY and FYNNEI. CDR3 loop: CASRPSGWSSYEQYF. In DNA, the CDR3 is TGTGCCAGCAGGCCTAGCGGATGGAGCTCCTACGAGCAGTACTTC.

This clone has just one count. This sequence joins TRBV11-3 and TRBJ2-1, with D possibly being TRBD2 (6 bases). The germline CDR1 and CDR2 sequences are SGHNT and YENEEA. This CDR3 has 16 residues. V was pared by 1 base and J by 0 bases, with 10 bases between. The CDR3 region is CASSLGGDSSYNEQFF. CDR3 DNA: TGTGCCAGCAGCTTAGGGGGGGATAGCTCCTACAATGAGCAGTTCTTC.

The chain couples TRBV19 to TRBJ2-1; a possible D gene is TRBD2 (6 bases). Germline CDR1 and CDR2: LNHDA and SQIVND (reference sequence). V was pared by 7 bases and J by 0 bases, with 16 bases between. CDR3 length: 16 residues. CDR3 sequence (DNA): TGTGCCAGTATCGGGCTAGCGACGAGCTCCTACAATGAGCAGTTCTTC. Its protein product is CASIGLATSSYNEQFF.

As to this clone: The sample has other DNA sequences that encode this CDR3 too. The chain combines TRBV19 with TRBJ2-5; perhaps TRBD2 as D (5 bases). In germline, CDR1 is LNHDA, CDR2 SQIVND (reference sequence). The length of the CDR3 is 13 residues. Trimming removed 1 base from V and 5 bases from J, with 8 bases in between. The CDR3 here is CASSIGGQETQYF. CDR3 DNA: TGTGCCAGTAGTATAGGAGGGCAGGAGACCCAGTACTTC.

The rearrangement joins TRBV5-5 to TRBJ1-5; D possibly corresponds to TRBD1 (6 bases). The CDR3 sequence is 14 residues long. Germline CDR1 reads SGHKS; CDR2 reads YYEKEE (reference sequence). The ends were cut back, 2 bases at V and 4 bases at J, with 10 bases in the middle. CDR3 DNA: TGTGCCAGCAGCTTACGAACAGGGAATCAGCCCCAGCATTTT. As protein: CASSLRTGNQPQHF. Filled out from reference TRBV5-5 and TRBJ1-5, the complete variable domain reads DAGVTQSPTHLIKTRGQQVTLRCSPISGHKSVSWYQQVLGQGPQFIFQYYEKEERGRGNFPDRFSARQFPNYSSELNVNALLLGDSALYLCASSLRTGNQPQHFGDGTRLSIL.

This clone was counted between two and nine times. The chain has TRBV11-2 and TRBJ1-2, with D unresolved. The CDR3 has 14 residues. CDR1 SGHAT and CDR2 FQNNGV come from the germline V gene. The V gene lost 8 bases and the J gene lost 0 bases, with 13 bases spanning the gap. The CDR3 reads CASRFGEANYGYTF. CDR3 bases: TGTGCCAGCCGGTTCGGTGAGGCTAACTATGGCTACACCTTC.